These 2 T cell receptor beta chains came from one sample sequenced in a study of cytomegalovirus exposure and HLA in healthy donors. The PCR made use of 60 Vbeta and 13 Jbeta primers. This table comes from immunoSEQ multiplex PCR, and its TCRdb copy is limited to in-frame clones, with some not included. The repertoire holds about 150,000 clones, 72% seen once, with about 4.4% in the top ten. What was sequenced was PBMCs. The receptors were sampled from a man aged 45-60 years in good health and CMV-seropositive.

The chain carries TRBV2 and TRBJ2-4; possible D gene TRBD1, 6 bases. This CDR3 spans 15 amino acids. V lost 2 bases, J lost 4 bases, and 12 bases lay in between. Per germline, CDR1 SNHLY and CDR2 FYNNEI. CDR3 residues: CASSELGQGKNIQYF. The DNA for the CDR3 is TGTGCCAGCAGTGAATTAGGGCAGGGGAAAAACATTCAGTACTTC.

The rearrangement links TRBV7-9 to TRBJ1-2; 10 bases line up with TRBD1. Germline V gene lookup returns CDR1 SEHNR and CDR2 FQNEAQ (reference sequence). CDR3 length: 14 amino acids. V shed 6 bases, J shed 7 bases, and the junction held 8 bases outside the gene matches. In DNA form, the CDR3 reads TGTGCCAGCAGTTACGGACAGGGGGAGAGTGGCTACACCTTC. It specifies CASSYGQGESGYTF.